A selection of T cell receptor beta chains follows, all from one sample in a study of human T cells and chemical hapten exposure. TCRdb reprocessed the RACE reads via MiXCR and lists one record per CDR3 protein. Of 300,000 to 450,000 distinct CDR3 sequences detected, nearly 5% appear once; the ten largest clones hold under 3%. The input for sequencing was whole blood, taken in connection with sensitization to the hapten diphenylcyclopropenone (DPC). Receptor source: a woman aged 45-60 years with alopecia areata. Some clones in this sample may be carry-over from other donors' samples. CDR3s include the opening cysteine and the closing phenylalanine or tryptophan. D genes are given only for firm matches. The size field is filled for only some rows; it gives once, few, many or a size class.

V: TRBV20-1
size: -
J: TRBJ2-1
D: TRBD2
DNA: TGCAGTGCTAGAGATCCCGGGACTAGGGTCTACAATGAGCAGTTCTTC
CDR3: CSARDPGTRVYNEQFF

V: TRBV9
size: many
J: TRBJ2-3
D: -
DNA: TGTGCCAGCAGCGTAGCGGGGACTAGCACAGATACGCAGTATTTT
CDR3: CASSVAGTSTDTQYF

V: TRBV13
size: -
J: TRBJ2-7
D: TRBD1
DNA: TGTGCCAGCAGCTTACTTGGACAGGCCTACGAGCAGTACTTC
CDR3: CASSLLGQAYEQYF

V: TRBV18
size: many
J: TRBJ2-3
D: TRBD2
DNA: TGTGCCAGCTCACGAAAGAGCGGGGGCACAGATACGCAGTATTTT
CDR3: CASSRKSGGTDTQYF

V: TRBV30
size: many
J: TRBJ2-7
D: TRBD2
DNA: TGTGCCTCAGCGGGGAGCCAGATTGTGAACGAGCAGTACTTC
CDR3: CASAGSQIVNEQYF

V: TRBV7-7
size: many
J: TRBJ2-2
D: -
DNA: TGTGCCAGCAGTTCGGGGACACCCACCGGGGAGCTGTTTTTT
CDR3: CASSSGTPTGELFF

V: TRBV24-1
size: many
J: TRBJ1-5
D: -
DNA: TGTGCCACCAGTGATCATGATCAGCCCCAGCATTTT
CDR3: CATSDHDQPQHF

V: TRBV5-1
size: many
J: TRBJ2-7
D: -
DNA: TGCGCCAGCAGCCCGGGACCGCCCCGCGAGCAGTACTTC
CDR3: CASSPGPPREQYF

V: TRBV4-1
size: few
J: TRBJ2-1
D: TRBD2
DNA: TGCGCCAGCAGCCCTACCGCCGGGACTAGCGGCTACAATGAGCAGTTCTTC
CDR3: CASSPTAGTSGYNEQFF

V: TRBV3-1
size: -
J: TRBJ2-2
D: -
DNA: TGTGCCAGCAGCTCGGACTACAACACCGGGGAGCTGTTTTTT
CDR3: CASSSDYNTGELFF

V: TRBV24-1
size: -
J: TRBJ2-7
D: -
DNA: TGTGCCACCAGTGGTGATACGGGGTTCGAGCAGTACTTC
CDR3: CATSGDTGFEQYF

V: TRBV29-1
size: many
J: TRBJ1-1
D: -
DNA: TGCAGCGTTACCGCGGACACCGGAATAGAAGCTTTCTTT
CDR3: CSVTADTGIEAFF

V: TRBV29-1
size: many
J: TRBJ2-5
D: TRBD1
DNA: TGCAGCGTACAGGGGGCAATTGGAGAGACCCAGTACTTC
CDR3: CSVQGAIGETQYF

V: TRBV7-2
size: many
J: TRBJ1-1
D: -
DNA: TGTGCCAGCAGCTTAGCGATCCTCAGTGGTACTGAAGCTTTCTTT
CDR3: CASSLAILSGTEAFF

V: TRBV12-5
size: many
J: TRBJ2-6
D: -
DNA: TGTGCTAGTGGTTTGCCCGGGGCCAACGTCCTGACTTTC
CDR3: CASGLPGANVLTF

V: TRBV5-6
size: -
J: TRBJ1-2
D: -
DNA: TGTGCCAGCAGCCAACAGGACAGAGCTTTCTATGGCTACACCTTC
CDR3: CASSQQDRAFYGYTF

V: TRBV5-5
size: -
J: TRBJ1-5
D: TRBD1
DNA: TGTGCCAGCAGCTTGGACACAGGGGTCCAGCCCCAGCATTTT
CDR3: CASSLDTGVQPQHF

V: TRBV5-1
size: few
J: TRBJ2-5
D: TRBD2
DNA: TGCGCCAGCACCCCTAGCGGGGGGGCCCCTTTTGACGAGACCCAGTACTTC
CDR3: CASTPSGGAPFDETQYF

V: TRBV20-1
size: many
J: TRBJ1-1
D: TRBD1
DNA: TGCAGTGCTAGAGGGCCGGGACAGGGGGTTAACACTGAAGCTTTCTTT
CDR3: CSARGPGQGVNTEAFF

V: TRBV12-3/TRBV12-4
size: -
J: TRBJ2-1
D: -
DNA: TGTGCCAGCAGTCCGGCCTACAATGAGCAGTTCTTC
CDR3: CASSPAYNEQFF

V: TRBV13
size: many
J: TRBJ2-7
D: TRBD1
DNA: TGTGCCAGCAGCTTAAGACGTACGGGACAGGGTACGTACGAGCAGTACTTC
CDR3: CASSLRRTGQGTYEQYF

V: TRBV12-5
size: many
J: TRBJ1-5
D: -
DNA: TGTGCTAGTGGGACAGATCCCAATCAGCCCCAGCATTTT
CDR3: CASGTDPNQPQHF

V: TRBV19
size: -
J: TRBJ2-3
D: -
DNA: TGTGCCAGTAGTATTTCCAGGGTTGATCCAGATACGCAGTATTTT
CDR3: CASSISRVDPDTQYF

V: TRBV4-2
size: few
J: TRBJ1-1
D: -
DNA: TGTGCCAGCAGCCAAGTGACGGAAACTGAAGCTTTCTTT
CDR3: CASSQVTETEAFF

V: TRBV11-2
size: -
J: TRBJ2-1
D: TRBD2
DNA: TGTGCCAGCAGCTTTAGACCTCCCCTAGCGGGAGTAGTCAACAATGAGCAGTTCTTC
CDR3: CASSFRPPLAGVVNNEQFF

V: TRBV12-3/TRBV12-4
size: few
J: TRBJ1-1
D: -
DNA: TGTGCCAGCAGTCCTCGGACGGGCGGGGGAGGAACTGAAGCTTTCTTT
CDR3: CASSPRTGGGGTEAFF

V: TRBV2
size: -
J: TRBJ1-5
D: TRBD1
DNA: TGTGCCAGCAGTGTTGGTGACAGGGGAAATCAGCCCCAGCATTTT
CDR3: CASSVGDRGNQPQHF

V: TRBV6-2/TRBV6-3
size: few
J: TRBJ1-2
D: -
DNA: TGTGCCAGCAGCAACAGAGCGACAGTCGCCTCTGGCTACACCTTC
CDR3: CASSNRATVASGYTF

V: TRBV20-1
size: few
J: TRBJ2-7
D: TRBD2
DNA: TGCAGTGCGCCGGGACTAGCGGGAGGGCCCAAGGGATACGAGCAGTACTTC
CDR3: CSAPGLAGGPKGYEQYF

V: TRBV12-3/TRBV12-4
size: many
J: TRBJ2-7
D: -
DNA: TGTGCCAGCAGCTTTCACGGGACACACGACGGGAATTACGAGCAGTACTTC
CDR3: CASSFHGTHDGNYEQYF

V: TRBV11-2
size: many
J: TRBJ1-2
D: TRBD1
DNA: TGTGCCAGCAGGATGACAGGGAGTTTGAACTATGGCTACACCTTC
CDR3: CASRMTGSLNYGYTF

V: TRBV9
size: many
J: TRBJ2-3
D: -
DNA: TGTGCCAGCAGCGTAGAAGGGGGAGGGCCGGATACGCAGTATTTT
CDR3: CASSVEGGGPDTQYF

V: TRBV10-3
size: many
J: TRBJ2-3
D: -
DNA: TGTGCCATCAACAGGTTAGGCACAGATACGCAGTATTTT
CDR3: CAINRLGTDTQYF

V: TRBV27
size: many
J: TRBJ2-1
D: -
DNA: TGTGCCAGCAGTCAACCCCGGACCCTCTCGGGCGATGAGCAGTTCTTC
CDR3: CASSQPRTLSGDEQFF

V: TRBV9
size: many
J: TRBJ2-2
D: -
DNA: TGTGCCAGCAGCGTGAATATGGACAGCGCGAACACCGGGGAGCTGTTTTTT
CDR3: CASSVNMDSANTGELFF

V: TRBV9
size: many
J: TRBJ2-7
D: TRBD2
DNA: TGTGCCAGCAGCCCTCTAGCGGGGGATCGCTACGAGCAGTACTTC
CDR3: CASSPLAGDRYEQYF

V: TRBV6-5
size: many
J: TRBJ1-1
D: -
DNA: TGTGCCAGCAGCGATGACCGGAACACTGAAGCTTTCTTT
CDR3: CASSDDRNTEAFF

V: TRBV9
size: -
J: TRBJ1-6
D: TRBD1
DNA: TGTGCCAGCAGCGGGGGACAGATTTCACCCCTCCACTTT
CDR3: CASSGGQISPLHF

V: TRBV4-2
size: -
J: TRBJ2-6
D: -
DNA: TGTGCCAGCAGCCAAGCGACTGGGGCCAACGTCCTGACTTTC
CDR3: CASSQATGANVLTF

V: TRBV24-1
size: -
J: TRBJ2-1
D: -
DNA: TGTGCCACCAGCCCGGGAGCTTACAATGAGCAGTTCTTC
CDR3: CATSPGAYNEQFF

V: TRBV7-2
size: many
J: TRBJ1-5
D: -
DNA: TGTGCCAGCAGCTTATCCCCCGGCAGCAATCAGCCCCAGCATTTT
CDR3: CASSLSPGSNQPQHF

V: TRBV7-9
size: many
J: TRBJ2-7
D: TRBD2
DNA: TGTGCCAGCAGCGGACTAGCGGGAATGGGGCAGTACTTC
CDR3: CASSGLAGMGQYF

V: TRBV11-2
size: few
J: TRBJ2-1
D: -
DNA: TGTGCCACGCTCCCGGGGGGCACCTACAATGAGCAGTTCTTC
CDR3: CATLPGGTYNEQFF

V: TRBV2
size: many
J: TRBJ2-5
D: -
DNA: TGTGCCAGCAGTGAAGTCCTAACGGGAGTAGAGACCCAGTACTTC
CDR3: CASSEVLTGVETQYF

V: TRBV6-5
size: few
J: TRBJ2-6
D: -
DNA: TGTGCCAGCAGTTCGACAGCTTTAAGCGTCCTGACTTTC
CDR3: CASSSTALSVLTF

V: TRBV11-2
size: many
J: TRBJ2-2
D: TRBD2
DNA: TGTGCCAGCAGCTTAGATCCGGGGGGGACCGGGGAGCTGTTTTTT
CDR3: CASSLDPGGTGELFF

V: TRBV29-1
size: -
J: TRBJ1-2
D: -
DNA: TGCAGCGTTGGCGGGACAATTACTCATGGCTACACCTTC
CDR3: CSVGGTITHGYTF

V: TRBV4-2
size: many
J: TRBJ2-1
D: TRBD2
DNA: TGTGCCAGCAGCCAAGACGTGGCGGGAGGACTGTACAATGAGCAGTTCTTC
CDR3: CASSQDVAGGLYNEQFF

V: TRBV20-1
size: few
J: TRBJ2-7
D: TRBD2
DNA: TGCAGTGCTAGAGATCTAGCGGGAGAGCAGTACTTC
CDR3: CSARDLAGEQYF